A single sample is the source of the 5 T cell receptor beta chains below, sequenced in a study of T cells in Graves' hyperthyroidism and ophthalmopathy. Template material for amplifying TCR beta CDR3 regions consisted of RNA transcripts. The HTBI primer set served for first-round RT-PCR of the TCR CDR3. Each CDR3 protein is one row after TCRdb ran MiXCR on the multiplex PCR reads. This sample has hundreds of thousands of distinct CDR3 sequences; about a sixth occur once, and the top ten carry less than 3.5%. Sequencing used blood. The receptors come from a middle-aged woman with Graves' ophthalmopathy.

In its sample, this clonotype was seen many times. The rearrangement joins TRBV20-1 to TRBJ1-2; D not certain. The V end lost 1 base, the J end lost 6 bases, and 9 bases lay between the germline ends. The CDR3 sequence is 12 residues long. The V gene's germline CDR1 is DFQATT and CDR2 SNEGSKA (reference sequence). The CDR3 nucleotides read TGCAGTGCTAGAGTGGGGATAGATGGCTACACCTTC. This sequence encodes CSARVGIDGYTF.

This clonotype has just a few counts. The rearrangement links TRBV27 to TRBJ2-7; 8 nucleotides agree with TRBD2. V gave up 3 bases and J gave up 6 bases; unmatched junction bases: 7. The CDR3 contains 14 residues. The germline CDR1 and CDR2 sequences are MNHEY and SMNVEV (reference sequence). The CDR3 region is CASSFGGAFGEQYF. Here the CDR3 DNA reads TGTGCCAGCAGTTTCGGGGGGGCTTTCGGCGAGCAGTACTTC.

This clonotype was detected many times. The chain combines TRBV3-1 with TRBJ2-5; no definite D call. The V and J ends lost 1 base and 5 bases respectively, with 11 bases between them. This CDR3 comprises 14 residues. Germline loops: CDR1 LGHDT, CDR2 YNNKEL (reference sequence). The CDR3 reads CASSQGWSEETQYF. The CDR3 DNA reads TGTGCCAGCAGCCAAGGCTGGTCGGAGGAGACCCAGTACTTC.

This clonotype was counted once. V usage is TRBV28 and J usage is TRBJ2-7, with a possible D match to TRBD1 (6 bases). Trimming shortened V by 3 bases and J by 3 bases, and 21 bases separated the two germline ends. The CDR3 sequence is 17 residues long. The germline gives CDR1 MDHEN, CDR2 SYDVKM. The CDR3 loop reads CASSFDRYNGQFYEQYF. The CDR3 coding sequence is TGTGCCAGCAGTTTTGACAGGTACAATGGGCAGTTCTACGAGCAGTACTTC.

This clonotype has more than one count but fewer than ten. This chain links TRBV6-1 with TRBJ2-2, with 10 positions matching TRBD2. Germline CDR1 MNHNS, CDR2 SASEGT. CDR3 length: 15 amino acids. V lost 5 bases, J lost 4 bases, and 4 bases stayed unmatched. This CDR3 reads CASSTSGGGTGELFF. The DNA of the CDR3 is TGTGCCAGCAGTACCAGCGGGGGGGGCACCGGGGAGCTGTTTTTT.